This T cell receptor (beta chain) derives from a study of blood T cells in healthy people across ages. Whole-study results and caveats: Unsorted PBMC input precluded a conclusive naive versus antigen-experienced comparison.

As to this clonotype: Its specificity is not known.

Sample-barcoded 5' priming and a J-beta primer mix drove a second PCR of roughly 6 to 12 cycles. With 12 random nucleotides, a template-switch adaptor tagged each individual cDNA molecule. TCRdb reanalysed the 5' RACE reads using MiXCR and keeps one entry per CDR3 protein. In the table there are 550,000 to 750,000 distinct CDR3 sequences, roughly 21% of which are singletons. The CDR3 is made up of 16 amino acids. Germline CDR1 reads SNHLY; CDR2 reads FYNNEI. The germline V and J ends were trimmed by 6 bases and 5 bases, with 20 bases remaining between them. The V and J genes are TRBV2 and TRBJ2-1, with D perhaps TRBD2 (6 bases). Specimen: blood. The source of this sequence is a man between 65 and 80 years old in good health. Here the CDR3 reads CASRGGAGTPNNEQFF. The DNA of the CDR3 is TGTGCCAGCAGAGGAGGGGCCGGGACTCCAAACAATGAGCAGTTCTTC.